This entry lists 8 T cell receptor beta chains sequenced from one sample in a study of CD8+ T cells in alopecia areata. Extracted RNA was reverse transcribed into cDNA, the sequencing template. Generated by immunoSEQ multiplex PCR, the TCRdb table keeps only in-frame clones and is missing some. The table lists about 110,000 clones, under 60% of them singletons. The sequenced sample consisted of NKG2D-low CD8+ T cells sorted from blood. These receptors all come from a human donor with alopecia areata.

The V and J genes are TRBV9 and TRBJ2-7, with D perhaps TRBD1 (6 bases). Per germline, CDR1 SGDLS and CDR2 YYNGEE. The CDR3 consists of 13 residues. V dropped 4 bases and J dropped 3 bases, with 11 bases sitting between them. The CDR3 here is CASSRDNHYEQYF. CDR3 in DNA: TGTGCCAGCAGCCGGGACAACCACTACGAGCAGTACTTC.

The V and J genes are TRBV7-9 and TRBJ1-5; no firm D call. Between the trimmed V and J ends, which lost 1 base and 5 bases, there was a span of 3 bases. The germline V gene has CDR1 SEHNR and CDR2 FQNEAQ (reference sequence). This CDR3 has 12 amino acids. CDR3 DNA sequence: TGTGCCAGCAGCTTAGTCGATCAGCCCCAGCATTTT. It translates to CASSLVDQPQHF.

The table lists this clone with a count of one. The V and J genes are TRBV5-1 and TRBJ2-3; 12 bases align to TRBD2. The trim removed 4 bases at V and 5 bases at J, leaving 5 bases unmatched. Germline V gene sequence: CDR1 SGHRS, CDR2 YFSETQ. The CDR3 length is 15 residues. CDR3: CASSLAGGPVDTQYF. The CDR3 bases are TGCGCCAGCAGCCTAGCGGGAGGGCCGGTAGATACGCAGTATTTT. Based on the CDR3 plus reference TRBV5-1 and TRBJ2-3, the full variable domain is KAGVTQTPRYLIKTRGQQVTLSCSPISGHRSVSWYQQTPGQGLQFLFEYFSETQRNKGNFPGRFSGRQFSNSRSEMNVSTLELGDSALYLCASSLAGGPVDTQYFGPGTRLTVL.

The genes are TRBV4-1 and TRBJ2-4; possible D gene TRBD1, 6 bases. This CDR3 is 19 amino acids long. The ends were cut back, 0 bases at V and 0 bases at J, with 18 bases in the middle. The V gene's germline CDR1 is MGHRA and CDR2 YSYEKL. The CDR3 here is CASSQDPLRQVIAKNIQYF. CDR3 DNA: TGCGCCAGCAGCCAAGATCCCCTCAGACAGGTGATAGCCAAAAACATTCAGTACTTC.

The chain links TRBV7-9 to TRBJ2-1, with 7 positions matching TRBD1. Looked up from germline, CDR1 is SEHNR and CDR2 is FQNEAQ (reference sequence). This CDR3 contains 14 residues. V lost 7 bases, J lost 4 bases, and 7 bases stayed unmatched. In DNA, the CDR3 is TGTGCCAGCACCGGGGACAGCCATTACAATGAGCAGTTCTTC. Residues: CASTGDSHYNEQFF.

Only one count was recorded for this clone. This sequence joins TRBV14 and TRBJ2-1; D is uncertain. The CDR3 runs to 13 residues. V was pared by 4 bases and J by 3 bases, with 7 bases between. Germline CDR1 is SGHDN and CDR2 is FVKESK. The chain's CDR3 is CASSRSGYNEQFF. Here the CDR3 DNA reads TGTGCCAGCAGCCGTTCAGGCTACAATGAGCAGTTCTTC. Combining the CDR3 with reference TRBV14 and TRBJ2-1 gives the whole variable domain EAGVTQFPSHSVIEKGQTVTLRCDPISGHDNLYWYRRVMGKEIKFLLHFVKESKQDESGMPNNRFLAERTGGTYSTLKVQPAELEDSGVYFCASSRSGYNEQFFGPGTRLTVL.

This rearrangement joins TRBV30 to TRBJ2-1; the D gene is possibly TRBD2 (6 bases). The germline gives CDR1 GTSNPN, CDR2 SVGIG (reference sequence). The CDR3 is 12 amino acids. V lost 5 bases and J 6 bases, leaving 11 bases between the germline ends. The CDR3 region has the DNA TGTGCCTGGTTGTGGAGGGGCAATGAGCAGTTCTTC. Translating gives CAWLWRGNEQFF. The whole variable domain, filled in from reference TRBV30 and TRBJ2-1, reads SQTIHQWPATLVQPVGSPLSLECTVEGTSNPNLYWYRQAAGRGLQLLFYSVGIGQISSEVPQNLSASRPQDRQFILSSKKLLLSDSGFYLCAWLWRGNEQFFGPGTRLTVL.

This chain connects TRBV9 to TRBJ2-2; D possibly corresponds to TRBD1 (6 bases). The CDR3 is 14 residues long. Trimming took off 1 base at V and 3 bases at J, with 7 bases between the two ends. The germline CDR1 and CDR2 sequences are SGDLS and YYNGEE. CDR3 in amino acids: CASSVRQDTGELFF. Written as DNA, the CDR3 is TGTGCCAGCAGCGTAAGACAGGACACCGGGGAGCTGTTTTTT.